This entry lists 2 T cell receptor beta chains sequenced from one sample in a study of vaccination effects on CD4 cells after COVID-19. Antigens for these TCRs are unknown. CD4+ T cells were isolated after less than 13 days of culture. Clones were sequenced by immunoSEQ multiplex PCR, and TCRdb holds only the in-frame ones, with some missing. The sample includes tens of thousands of clones, over 65% of them seen just once. The specimen was CD4+ T cells from PBMCs cultured without peptide, collected before COVID-19 vaccination. The source of these receptors is a human donor who received a COVID-19 vaccine.

This clone was found once. The chain has TRBV10-3 and TRBJ1-2, with TRBD1 matching 9 bases. The germline V gene has CDR1 ENHRY and CDR2 SYGVKD. This CDR3 contains 12 residues. With 4 bases clipped from V and 8 bases from J, the junction kept 2 bases outside the gene matches. The CDR3 is CAISGDRVGYTF. The DNA of the CDR3 is TGTGCCATCAGTGGGGACAGGGTCGGCTACACCTTC.

The rearrangement joins TRBV6-2 or TRBV6-3 to TRBJ2-5; maybe TRBD2 (5 bases). Germline CDR1 MNHEY, CDR2 SVGEGT. The V and J ends lost 2 bases and 1 base respectively, with 8 bases between them. The CDR3 runs 14 residues. CDR3 sequence: CASSYGGLQETQYF. In nucleotides, the CDR3 is TGTGCCAGCAGTTACGGCGGACTCCAAGAGACCCAGTACTTC.